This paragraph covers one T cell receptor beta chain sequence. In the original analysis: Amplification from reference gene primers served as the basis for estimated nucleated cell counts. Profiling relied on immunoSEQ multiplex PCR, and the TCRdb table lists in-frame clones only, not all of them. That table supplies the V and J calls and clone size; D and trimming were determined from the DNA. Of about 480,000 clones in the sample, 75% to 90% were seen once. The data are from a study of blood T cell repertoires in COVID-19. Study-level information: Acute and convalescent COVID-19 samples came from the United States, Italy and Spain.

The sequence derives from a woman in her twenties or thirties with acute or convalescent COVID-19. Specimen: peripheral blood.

Written as DNA, the CDR3 is TGTGCCAGCAGTGGGGGGGACGGCGTGCTGTTTTTT. Amino acid sequence: CASSGGDGVLFF. The chain carries TRBV11-2 and TRBJ2-2; 7 nucleotides agree with TRBD2. The CDR3 has 12 amino acids. J lost 13 bases, V lost 6 bases, and 8 bases had no gene match. Germline values: CDR1 SGHAT, CDR2 FQNNGV. The full variable domain, completed using reference TRBV11-2 and TRBJ2-2, is EAGVAQSPRYKIIEKRQSVAFWCNPISGHATLYWYQQILGQGPKLLIQFQNNGVVDDSQLPKDRFSAERLKGVDSTLKIQPAKLEDSAVYLCASSGGDGVLFFGEGSRLTVL.